This T cell receptor beta chain was sequenced for a study of T cell repertoires in cytomegalovirus infection. At the level of the study: CMV infection plus the matching HLA type was flagged by public TCR beta signatures. Study observations and caveats: The ex vivo response showed dominance by HLA-C-restricted CMV-specific TCR beta clonotypes.

As concerns this clonotype: The antigen remains undetermined. This may come from a read error, since a much larger clone is one base off.

The CDR3 has 11 amino acids. Trimming pared 3 bases from V and 2 bases from J, leaving 4 bases between. The germline V gene encodes CDR1 SQVTM and CDR2 ANQGSEA. TCRdb reanalysed the reads using MiXCR and keeps one entry per CDR3 protein. This sample carries more than 250,000 distinct CDR3 sequences, 12% to 15% of them seen once, and the ten largest clones take 8.8%. The chain has TRBV29-1 and TRBJ1-2; D gene uncertain. This clonotype was obtained from a human donor in good health (CMV status not recorded). Some clones in this sample may be carry-over from other donors' samples. The source material was PBMCs. The CDR3 reads CSVEDNYGYTF. CDR3 bases: TGCAGCGTTGAGGACAACTATGGCTACACCTTC.